The 2 T cell receptor beta chains below all came from one sample that was sequenced in a study of cytomegalovirus exposure and HLA in healthy donors. Primers included in the PCR were 60 Vbeta and 13 Jbeta primers. Assay: immunoSEQ multiplex PCR; the TCRdb copy retains only in-frame clones and omits some. The table has 150,000 to 200,000 clones, around 80% seen once; the top ten hold about 1.5%. The sample was PBMCs. These receptors were obtained from a male donor in good health and CMV-seronegative.

The chain uses TRBV6-5 and TRBJ2-7; 11 bases align to TRBD2. The germline gives CDR1 MNHEY, CDR2 SVGAGI. V shed 8 bases, J shed 3 bases, and the junction held 6 bases outside the gene matches. This CDR3 comprises 14 residues. The CDR3 is CASARLAGNYEQYF. CDR3 DNA: TGTGCCAGCGCCAGACTAGCGGGAAACTACGAGCAGTACTTC.

This rearrangement joins TRBV7-6 to TRBJ2-5; 8 bases align to TRBD1. Germline V gene lookup returns CDR1 SGHVS and CDR2 FNYEAQ. V lost 3 bases to trimming and J lost 5 bases; unmatched junction nucleotides: 8. The CDR3 runs to 15 residues. The CDR3 loop is CASSLGQAFVETQYF. CDR3 in DNA: TGTGCCAGCAGCTTGGGACAGGCCTTCGTGGAGACCCAGTACTTC.